Sequencing of this T cell receptor (beta chain) was carried out in a study of T cells in Graves' hyperthyroidism and ophthalmopathy. Study-wide results and limits: Within blood appeared most thyroid clonotypes that had expanded above 0.001.

Using RNA transcripts as the source, TCR beta CDR3 regions were amplified. TCR CDR3 underwent first-round RT-PCR with the HTBI primer set. TCRdb itself ran the multiplex PCR reads through MiXCR, one entry per CDR3 protein. The sample holds around 540,000 distinct CDR3 sequences; 40% to 55% are singletons and the top ten take approximately 8.2%. This CDR3 is 16 amino acids long. The V gene end was trimmed by 5 bases and the J gene end by 0 bases; junction bases not matched to a gene: 10. From germline, CDR1 is SEHNR and CDR2 FQNEAQ (reference sequence). Points on this clonotype: Its target is unknown.

Sequenced: peripheral blood or thyroid tissue (not recorded which). J is TRBJ2-7 and V is TRBV7-9; 7 positions match TRBD2. The sequence was collected from a woman between 18 and 29 years old with Graves' hyperthyroidism. The CDR3 DNA is TGTGCCAGCAGCCCCTCGAGCGGGGATAGCTCCTACGAGCAGTACTTC. Its protein product is CASSPSSGDSSYEQYF.